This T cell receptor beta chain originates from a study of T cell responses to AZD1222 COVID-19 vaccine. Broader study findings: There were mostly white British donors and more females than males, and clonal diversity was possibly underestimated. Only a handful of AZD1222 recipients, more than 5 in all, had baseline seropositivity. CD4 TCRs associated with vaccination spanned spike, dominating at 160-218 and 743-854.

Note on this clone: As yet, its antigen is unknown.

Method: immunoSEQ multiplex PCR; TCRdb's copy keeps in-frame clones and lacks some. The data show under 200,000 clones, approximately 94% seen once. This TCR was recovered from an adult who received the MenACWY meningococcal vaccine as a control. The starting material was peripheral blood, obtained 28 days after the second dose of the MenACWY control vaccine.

This CDR3 reads CASSSGTDIRTEAFF. Here the CDR3 DNA reads TGTGCCAGTAGTAGCGGGACGGATATTCGAACTGAAGCTTTCTTT. The rearrangement uses TRBV19 and TRBJ1-1; perhaps TRBD1 as D (5 bases). Germline V gives CDR1 LNHDA, CDR2 SQIVND (reference sequence). Trimming took off 4 bases at V and 5 bases at J, with 17 bases between the two ends. This CDR3 has 15 residues.